This TCR beta chain came from a study of T cell responses to AZD1222 COVID-19 vaccine. General study results and limits: After the peak T cell response, and only then, were repertoires sampled. Spike-specific TCRs gained breadth and depth after people received two AZD1222 doses. Just a handful of people given AZD1222 tested seropositive at baseline. Mostly white British, mostly female donors; authors suggested clonal diversity may be underestimated.

With regard to this clone: What it binds is unknown.

The CDR3 covers 14 residues. Trimming removed 5 bases at V and 0 bases at J, with 11 bases between. Looked up from germline, CDR1 is SEHNR and CDR2 is FQNEAQ (reference sequence). Profiled with immunoSEQ multiplex PCR; TCRdb holds only in-frame clones, not every one. This sample carries roughly 89,000 clones, 88% of them seen once, and the ten largest clones take roughly 4.5%. The rearrangement joins TRBV7-9 to TRBJ2-7; D tentatively fits TRBD1 or TRBD2 (5 bases each). The source material was peripheral blood, sampled on day 0 of MenACWY control vaccination. The clonotype originates from an adult in good health. The CDR3 is CASSRGGSSYEQYF. Here the CDR3 DNA reads TGTGCCAGCAGCCGGGGCGGTAGCTCCTACGAGCAGTACTTC. Looking up the rest from reference TRBV7-9 and TRBJ2-7 gives the full variable domain: DTGVSQNPRHKITKRGQNVTFRCDPISEHNRLYWYRQTLGQGPEFLTYFQNEAQLEKSRLLSDRFSAERPKGSFSTLEIQRTEQGDSAMYLCASSRGGSSYEQYFGPGTRLTVT.